This T cell receptor beta chain was sequenced in a study of blood T cell repertoires in COVID-19. This clone was counted once. Sequenced by immunoSEQ multiplex PCR; TCRdb stores in-frame clones only, minus some. The data contain approximately 290,000 clones, nearly 90% of them singletons. Trimming at V came to 0 bases and at J to 8 bases, leaving 4 bases not matched to a gene. Germline CDR1 and CDR2: SGHRS and YFSETQ. CDR3 length: 15 residues. The chain employs TRBV5-1 and TRBJ1-4; 10 bases fit TRBD1. The sequence came from a woman younger than 35 with acute COVID-19. Sequencing used PBMCs or T cells enriched from blood (not recorded which). The CDR3 sequence is CASSLVGTGVEKLFF. The CDR3 DNA follows: TGCGCCAGCAGCTTGGTTGGGACAGGGGTCGAAAAACTGTTTTTT.